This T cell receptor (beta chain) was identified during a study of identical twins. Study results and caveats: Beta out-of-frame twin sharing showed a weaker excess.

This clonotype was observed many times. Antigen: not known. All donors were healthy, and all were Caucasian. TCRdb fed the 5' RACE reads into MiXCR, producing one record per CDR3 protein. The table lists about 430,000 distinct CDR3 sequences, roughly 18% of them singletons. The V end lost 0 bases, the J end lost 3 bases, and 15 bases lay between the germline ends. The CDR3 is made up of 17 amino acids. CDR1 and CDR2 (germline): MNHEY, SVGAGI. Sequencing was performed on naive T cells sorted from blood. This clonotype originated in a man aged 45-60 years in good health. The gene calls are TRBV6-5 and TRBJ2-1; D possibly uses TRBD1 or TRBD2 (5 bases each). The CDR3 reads CASSYSIRDGLYNEQFF. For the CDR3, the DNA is TGTGCCAGCAGTTACTCGATCCGGGACGGTCTCTACAATGAGCAGTTCTTC.